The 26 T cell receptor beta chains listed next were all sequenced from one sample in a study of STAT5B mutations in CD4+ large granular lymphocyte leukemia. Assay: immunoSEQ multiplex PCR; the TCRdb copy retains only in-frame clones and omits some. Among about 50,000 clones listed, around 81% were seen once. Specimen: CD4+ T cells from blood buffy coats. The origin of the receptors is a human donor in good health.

CDR3 in amino acids: CASSMHRGGGNTEAFF. The CDR3 DNA sequence: TGTGCCAGTAGTATGCACAGGGGTGGAGGAAACACTGAAGCTTTCTTT. V is TRBV19 and J is TRBJ1-1; TRBD1 matches 7 bases. Germline V gene sequence: CDR1 LNHDA, CDR2 SQIVND (reference sequence). J gave up 2 bases and V 3 bases, and 9 bases lay outside the gene matches. The CDR3 contains 16 residues.

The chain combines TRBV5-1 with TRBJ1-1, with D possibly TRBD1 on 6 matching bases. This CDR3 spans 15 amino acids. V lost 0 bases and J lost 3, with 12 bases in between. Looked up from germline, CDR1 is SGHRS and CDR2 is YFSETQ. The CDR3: CASSLGQGIYTEAFF. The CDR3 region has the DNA TGCGCCAGCAGCTTGGGGCAGGGGATCTACACTGAAGCTTTCTTT.

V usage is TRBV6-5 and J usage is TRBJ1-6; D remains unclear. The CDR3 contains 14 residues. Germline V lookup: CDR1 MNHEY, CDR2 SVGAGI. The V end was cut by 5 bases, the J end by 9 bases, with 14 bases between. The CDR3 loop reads CASSPTPLGSPLHF. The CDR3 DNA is TGTGCCAGCAGTCCCACACCCCTTGGTTCACCCCTCCACTTT.

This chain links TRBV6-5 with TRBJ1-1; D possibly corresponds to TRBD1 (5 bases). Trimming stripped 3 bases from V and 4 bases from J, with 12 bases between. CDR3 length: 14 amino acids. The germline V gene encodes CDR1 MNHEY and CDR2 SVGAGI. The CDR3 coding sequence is TGTGCCAGCAGTTATAGGGACGGGGGCACTGAAGCTTTCTTT. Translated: CASSYRDGGTEAFF.

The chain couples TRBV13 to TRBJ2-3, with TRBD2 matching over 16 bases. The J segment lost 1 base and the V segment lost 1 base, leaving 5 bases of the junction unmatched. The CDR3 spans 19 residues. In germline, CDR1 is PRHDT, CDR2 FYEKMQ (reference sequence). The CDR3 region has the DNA TGTGCCAGCAGCTTAGCGGGACTAGCGGGGGGGTACGGCACAGATACGCAGTATTTT. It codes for CASSLAGLAGGYGTDTQYF.

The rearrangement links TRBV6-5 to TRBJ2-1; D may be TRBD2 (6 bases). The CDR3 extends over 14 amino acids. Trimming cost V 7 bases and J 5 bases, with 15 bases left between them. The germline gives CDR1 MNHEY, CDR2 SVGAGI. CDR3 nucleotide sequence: TGTGCCAGCAAAAAACTACGGAGGGACAATGAGCAGTTCTTC. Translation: CASKKLRRDNEQFF.

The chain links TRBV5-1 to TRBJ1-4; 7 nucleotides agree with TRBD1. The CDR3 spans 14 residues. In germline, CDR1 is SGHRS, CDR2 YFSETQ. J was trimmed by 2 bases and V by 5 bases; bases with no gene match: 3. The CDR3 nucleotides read TGCGCCAGCAGAAAGGGACAGACTAATGAAAAACTGTTTTTT. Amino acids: CASRKGQTNEKLFF.

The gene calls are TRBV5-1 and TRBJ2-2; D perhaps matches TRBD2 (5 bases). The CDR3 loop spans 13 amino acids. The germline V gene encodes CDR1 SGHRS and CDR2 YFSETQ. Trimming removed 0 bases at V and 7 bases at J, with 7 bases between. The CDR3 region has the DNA TGCGCCAGCAGCTTGGTACGGGGCGGGGAGCTGTTTTTT. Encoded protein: CASSLVRGGELFF.

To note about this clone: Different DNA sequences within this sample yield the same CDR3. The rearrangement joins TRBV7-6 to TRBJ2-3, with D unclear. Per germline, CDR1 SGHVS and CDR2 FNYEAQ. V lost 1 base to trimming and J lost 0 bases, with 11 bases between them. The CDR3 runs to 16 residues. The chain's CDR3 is CASSLVGVLSTDTQYF. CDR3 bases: TGTGCCAGCAGCTTAGTGGGCGTACTTAGCACAGATACGCAGTATTTT. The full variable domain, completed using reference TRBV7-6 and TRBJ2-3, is GAGVSQSPRYKVTKRGQDVALRCDPISGHVSLYWYRQALGQGPEFLTYFNYEAQQDKSGLPNDRFSAERPEGSISTLTIQRTEQRDSAMYRCASSLVGVLSTDTQYFGPGTRLTVL.

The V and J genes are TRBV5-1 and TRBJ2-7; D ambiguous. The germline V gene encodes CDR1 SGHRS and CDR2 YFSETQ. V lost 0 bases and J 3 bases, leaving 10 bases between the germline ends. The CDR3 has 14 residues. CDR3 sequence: CASSLAENIYEQYF. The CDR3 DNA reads TGCGCCAGCAGCTTGGCCGAAAATATCTACGAGCAGTACTTC.

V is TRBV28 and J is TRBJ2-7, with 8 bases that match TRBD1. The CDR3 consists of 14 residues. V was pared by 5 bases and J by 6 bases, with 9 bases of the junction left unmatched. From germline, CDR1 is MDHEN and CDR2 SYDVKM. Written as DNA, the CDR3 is TGTGCCAGCAGTCCAGGTGCGGGGACAGGCGAGCAGTACTTC. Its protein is CASSPGAGTGEQYF.

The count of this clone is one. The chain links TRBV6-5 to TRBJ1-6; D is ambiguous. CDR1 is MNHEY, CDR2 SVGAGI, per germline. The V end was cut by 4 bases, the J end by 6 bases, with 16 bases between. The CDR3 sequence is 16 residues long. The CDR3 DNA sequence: TGTGCCAGCAGTTGGGGTGGTGGGTACAGTAATTCACCCCTCCACTTT. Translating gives CASSWGGGYSNSPLHF.

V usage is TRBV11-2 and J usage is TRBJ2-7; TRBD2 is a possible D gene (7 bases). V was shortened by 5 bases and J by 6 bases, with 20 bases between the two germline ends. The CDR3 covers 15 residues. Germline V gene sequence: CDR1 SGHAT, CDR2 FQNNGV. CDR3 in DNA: TGTGCCAGCAGCCGGCACCGGGGGGCCGACGGCGAGCAGTACTTC. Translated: CASSRHRGADGEQYF.

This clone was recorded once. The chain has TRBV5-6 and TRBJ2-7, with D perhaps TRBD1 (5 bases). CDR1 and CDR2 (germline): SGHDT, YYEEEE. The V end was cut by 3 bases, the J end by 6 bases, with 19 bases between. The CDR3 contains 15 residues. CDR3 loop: CASSSFQGNRLEQYF. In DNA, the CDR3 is TGTGCCAGCAGCTCCTTCCAGGGAAATCGGCTCGAGCAGTACTTC.

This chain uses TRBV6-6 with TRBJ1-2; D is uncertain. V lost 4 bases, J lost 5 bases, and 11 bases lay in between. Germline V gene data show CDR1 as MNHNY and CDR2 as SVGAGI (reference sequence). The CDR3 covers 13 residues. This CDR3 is CASSLITAYGYTF. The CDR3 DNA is TGTGCCAGCAGTTTGATCACGGCTTATGGCTACACCTTC.

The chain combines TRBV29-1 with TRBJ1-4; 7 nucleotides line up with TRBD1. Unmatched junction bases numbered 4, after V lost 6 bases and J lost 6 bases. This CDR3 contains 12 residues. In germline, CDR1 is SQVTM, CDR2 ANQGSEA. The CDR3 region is CSVGTAHEKLFF. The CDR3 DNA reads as TGCAGCGTAGGGACAGCCCATGAAAAACTGTTTTTT.

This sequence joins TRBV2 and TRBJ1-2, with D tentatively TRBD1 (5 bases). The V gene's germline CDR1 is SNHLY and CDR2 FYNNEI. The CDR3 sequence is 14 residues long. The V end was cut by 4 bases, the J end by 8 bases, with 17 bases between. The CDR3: CASSALGGGAGYTF. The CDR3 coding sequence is TGTGCCAGCAGTGCGCTGGGCGGAGGGGCAGGCTACACCTTC. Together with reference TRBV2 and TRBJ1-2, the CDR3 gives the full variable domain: EPEVTQTPSHQVTQMGQEVILRCVPISNHLYFYWYRQILGQKVEFLVSFYNNEISEKSEIFDDQFSVERPDGSNFTLKIRSTKLEDSAMYFCASSALGGGAGYTFGSGTRLTVV.

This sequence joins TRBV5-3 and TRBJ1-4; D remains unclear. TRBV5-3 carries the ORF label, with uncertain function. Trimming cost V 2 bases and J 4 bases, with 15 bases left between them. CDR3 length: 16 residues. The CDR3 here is CARSFYGGGINEKLFF. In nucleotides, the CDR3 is TGTGCCAGAAGCTTTTATGGCGGCGGGATTAATGAAAAACTGTTTTTT.

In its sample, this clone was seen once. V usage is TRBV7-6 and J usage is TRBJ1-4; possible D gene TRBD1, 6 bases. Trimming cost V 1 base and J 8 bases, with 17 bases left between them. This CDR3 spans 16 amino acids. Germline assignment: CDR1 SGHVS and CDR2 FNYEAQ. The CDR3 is CASSLGPDSSYEKLFF. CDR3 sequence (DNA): TGTGCCAGCAGCTTAGGGCCGGACAGCTCATACGAAAAACTGTTTTTT.

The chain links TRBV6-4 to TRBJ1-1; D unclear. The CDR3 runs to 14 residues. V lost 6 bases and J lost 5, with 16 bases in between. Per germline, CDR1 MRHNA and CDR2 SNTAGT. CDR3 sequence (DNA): TGTGCCAGCAGCGTCGACGGGATAGGGACTGAAGCTTTCTTT. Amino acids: CASSVDGIGTEAFF.

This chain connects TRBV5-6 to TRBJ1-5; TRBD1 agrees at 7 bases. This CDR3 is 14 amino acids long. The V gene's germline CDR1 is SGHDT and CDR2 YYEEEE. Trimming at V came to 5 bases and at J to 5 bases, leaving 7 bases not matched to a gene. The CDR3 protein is CASRPGTEYQPQHF. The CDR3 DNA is TGTGCCAGCAGACCCGGGACAGAGTATCAGCCCCAGCATTTT. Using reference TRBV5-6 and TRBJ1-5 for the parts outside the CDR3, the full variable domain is DAGVTQSPTHLIKTRGQQVTLRCSPKSGHDTVSWYQQALGQGPQFIFQYYEEEERQRGNFPDRFSGHQFPNYSSELNVNALLLGDSALYLCASRPGTEYQPQHFGDGTRLSIL.

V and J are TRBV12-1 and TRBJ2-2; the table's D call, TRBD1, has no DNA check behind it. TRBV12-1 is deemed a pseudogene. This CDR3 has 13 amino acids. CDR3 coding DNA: TGTGCCAGCAGCTTCAGGGGGGCCGGGGAGCTGTTTTTT. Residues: CASSFRGAGELFF.

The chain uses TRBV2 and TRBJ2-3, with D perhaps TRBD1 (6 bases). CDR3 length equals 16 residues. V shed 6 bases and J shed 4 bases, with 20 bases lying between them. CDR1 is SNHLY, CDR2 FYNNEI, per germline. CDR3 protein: CASRDRGRGRADTQYF. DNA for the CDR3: TGTGCCAGCAGAGATCGGGGCAGGGGTAGGGCAGATACGCAGTATTTT.

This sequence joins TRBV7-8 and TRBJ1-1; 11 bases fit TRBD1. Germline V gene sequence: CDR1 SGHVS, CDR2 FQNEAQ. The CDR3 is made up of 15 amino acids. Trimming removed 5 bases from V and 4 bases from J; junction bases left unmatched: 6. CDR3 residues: CASSTWTGGFTEAFF. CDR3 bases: TGTGCCAGCAGCACTTGGACAGGGGGCTTCACTGAAGCTTTCTTT.

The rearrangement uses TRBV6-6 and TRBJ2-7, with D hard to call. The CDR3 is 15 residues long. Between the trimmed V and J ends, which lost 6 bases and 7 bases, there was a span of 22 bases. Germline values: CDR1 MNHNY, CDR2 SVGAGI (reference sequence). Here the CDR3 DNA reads TGTGCCAGCAGATCTCACGACAATATCCGCGAAGAGCAGTACTTC. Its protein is CASRSHDNIREEQYF.

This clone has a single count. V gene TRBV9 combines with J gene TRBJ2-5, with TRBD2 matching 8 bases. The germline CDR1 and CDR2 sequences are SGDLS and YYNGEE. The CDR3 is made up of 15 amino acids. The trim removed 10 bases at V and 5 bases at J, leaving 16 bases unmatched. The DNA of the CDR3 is TGTGCCCGGACCCAACGTCGGGGGGGCCTGGAGACCCAGTACTTC. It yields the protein CARTQRRGGLETQYF. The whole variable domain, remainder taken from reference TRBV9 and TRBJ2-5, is DSGVTQTPKHLITATGQRVTLRCSPRSGDLSVYWYQQSLDQGLQFLIQYYNGEERAKGNILERFSAQQFPDLHSELNLSSLELGDSALYFCARTQRRGGLETQYFGPGTRLLVL.